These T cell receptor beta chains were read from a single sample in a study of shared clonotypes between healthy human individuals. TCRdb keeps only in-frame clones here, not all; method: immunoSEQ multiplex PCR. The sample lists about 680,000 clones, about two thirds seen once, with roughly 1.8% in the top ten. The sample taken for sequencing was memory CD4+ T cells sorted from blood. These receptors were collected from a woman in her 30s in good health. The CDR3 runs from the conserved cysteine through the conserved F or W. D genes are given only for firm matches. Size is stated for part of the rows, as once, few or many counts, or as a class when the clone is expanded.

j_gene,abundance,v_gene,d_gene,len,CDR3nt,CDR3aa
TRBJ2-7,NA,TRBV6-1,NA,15,TGTGCCAGCAGGAGTACAGGACGACTGAGCTACGAGCAGTACTTC,CASRSTGRLSYEQYF
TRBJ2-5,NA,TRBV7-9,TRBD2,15,TGTGCCAGCAGCCTTCTAGCGGGGGGTCAAGAGACCCAGTACTTC,CASSLLAGGQETQYF
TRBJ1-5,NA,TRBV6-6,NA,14,TGTGCCAGCAGTGCGGGGAGGAGCAATCAGCCCCAGCATTTT,CASSAGRSNQPQHF
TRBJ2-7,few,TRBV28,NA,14,TGTGCCAGCAGTTTCCTTGGGGAGCACAGGGAGCAGTACTTC,CASSFLGEHREQYF
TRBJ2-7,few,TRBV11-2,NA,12,TGTGCCAGCAGCTTACAGGGTTACGAGCAGTACTTC,CASSLQGYEQYF
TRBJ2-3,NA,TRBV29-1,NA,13,TGCAGCGTTGCACCGGGGGCCTCAGATACGCAGTATTTT,CSVAPGASDTQYF
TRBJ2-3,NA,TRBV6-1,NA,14,TGTGCCAGCAAACTAATGAGCGGCACAGATACGCAGTATTTT,CASKLMSGTDTQYF
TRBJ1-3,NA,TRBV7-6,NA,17,TGTGCCAGCAGCCTGTGGACAGCCGCGACCTCTGGAAACACCATATATTTT,CASSLWTAATSGNTIYF
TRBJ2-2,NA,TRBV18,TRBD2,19,TGTGCCAGCTCACCACCGGGGCTAGCGGGAGCCCCCCGAAACCGGGAGCTGTTTTTT,CASSPPGLAGAPRNRELFF
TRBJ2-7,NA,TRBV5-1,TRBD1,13,TGCGCCAGCAGCTTGGGCCAGGGGGCCGAGCAGTACTTC,CASSLGQGAEQYF
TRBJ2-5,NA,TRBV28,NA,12,TGTGCCAGCAGTTCAAGTAGGGAGACCCAGTACTTC,CASSSSRETQYF
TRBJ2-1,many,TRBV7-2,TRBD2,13,TGTGCCAGCAGCCTTAGCGGGAGCAATGAGCAGTTCTTC,CASSLSGSNEQFF
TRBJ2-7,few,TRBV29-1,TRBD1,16,TGCAGCGTCGGGGAAGGGGGCGGTTACCGGGACCGCGAGCAGTACTTC,CSVGEGGGYRDREQYF
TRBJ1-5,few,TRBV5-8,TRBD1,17,TGTGCCAGCAGCTTAACCACCGGGACAGATAGCAATCAGCCCCAGCATTTT,CASSLTTGTDSNQPQHF
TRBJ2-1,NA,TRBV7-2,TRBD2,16,TGTGCCAGCAGCCCGACTAGCGGACGGAATTACAATGAGCAGTTCTTC,CASSPTSGRNYNEQFF
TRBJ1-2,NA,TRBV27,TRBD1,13,TGTGCCAGCAGTCGGACAGGGGTAGATGGCTACACCTTC,CASSRTGVDGYTF
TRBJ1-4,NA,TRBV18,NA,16,TGTGCCAGCTCACCCTTAGGAGTTGCAACTAATGAAAAACTGTTTTTT,CASSPLGVATNEKLFF
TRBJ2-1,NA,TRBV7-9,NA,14,TGTGCCAGCAGCTTTAGCGGCTCCTACAATGAGCAGTTCTTC,CASSFSGSYNEQFF
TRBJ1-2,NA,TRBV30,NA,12,TGTGCCTGGAGTATCCCCGGCGTAGGGAACACCTTC,CAWSIPGVGNTF
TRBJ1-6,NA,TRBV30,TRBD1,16,TGTGCCTGGAGTTTACCGGGACAGGGATTTGGGTCACCCCTCCACTTT,CAWSLPGQGFGSPLHF
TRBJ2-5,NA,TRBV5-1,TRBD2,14,TGCGCCAGCATGGGGAGCGGGATGGAAGAGACCCAGTACTTC,CASMGSGMEETQYF
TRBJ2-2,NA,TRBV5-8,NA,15,TGTGCCAGCAGCTTGGGCGGGATGTACACCGGGGAGCTGTTTTTT,CASSLGGMYTGELFF
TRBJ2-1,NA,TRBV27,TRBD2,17,TGTGCCAGCAGTTTACGGCCGGGAGCGGGAGAGGGGAATGAGCAGTTCTTC,CASSLRPGAGEGNEQFF
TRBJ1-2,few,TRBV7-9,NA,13,TGTGCCAGCAGCTTAGGGGGCAGCTATGGCTACACCTTC,CASSLGGSYGYTF
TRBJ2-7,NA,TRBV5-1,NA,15,TGCGCCAGCAGCCAGGGACAAGAAGGCATTGACGAGCAGTACTTC,CASSQGQEGIDEQYF
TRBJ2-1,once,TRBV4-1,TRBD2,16,TGCGCCAGCAGCCATGCCGGGACTAGCGAAAGCAATGAGCAGTTCTTC,CASSHAGTSESNEQFF